The clone carrying this T cell receptor (beta chain) was found a few times. The source of the sample is a study of OX40 agonist ivuxolimab in advanced cancers. Study-level information: Ivuxolimab, an agonistic anti-OX40 (CD134) antibody, was given to patients.

Here immunoSEQ multiplex PCR was the method, and the copy in TCRdb shows in-frame clones only, minus some. The sample includes about 77,000 clones, 81% of them seen just once. Germline-derived CDR1 and CDR2 are SGHRS and YFSETQ. Germline trimming cut 0 bases from V and 8 bases from J; bases unmatched to any gene: 4. There are 14 residues in the CDR3. The sequencing here drew on CD4+ or CD8+ T cells sorted from blood, taken in a trial of the OX40 agonist ivuxolimab. This TCR derives from an adult with an advanced solid tumor such as melanoma, head and neck, liver or kidney cancer. The V gene is TRBV5-1, the J gene TRBJ2-4; TRBD1 matches at 8 bases. The CDR3 DNA follows: TGCGCCAGCAGCTTGGACGGCAGGGGGCACATTCAGTACTTC. This gives the protein CASSLDGRGHIQYF.